The rows below give T cell receptor beta chains drawn from one sample of a study of response to subunit inactivated influenza vaccine. TCRdb analysed the RT-PCR reads with MiXCR anew, one entry per CDR3 protein. The top ten hold roughly 10% of the sample, which has around 750,000 distinct CDR3 sequences, 21% seen once. The sample in question was PBMCs from blood, obtained roughly 5 days after vaccination. These receptors were taken from a man over 45 who received an inactivated influenza vaccine. CDR3s include the opening cysteine and the closing phenylalanine or tryptophan. A D gene is named only where the DNA matches it firmly. Clone size, where shown, is once, few, many, or a class for clones that have expanded.

J,D,size,length,V,DNA,CDR3
TRBJ2-4,NA,few,13,TRBV7-2,TGTGCCAGCAGCTTATCCCGGGAAAACATTCAGTACTTC,CASSLSRENIQYF
TRBJ2-3,NA,few,15,TRBV27,TGTGCCAGCAGTTTATCTGCTAGTTTGGGAGATACGCAGTATTTT,CASSLSASLGDTQYF
TRBJ2-1,TRBD1,NA,17,TRBV7-3,TGTGCCAGCAGCTCAAGGGGGCGGGTGAGCTCCTACAATGAGCAGTTCTTC,CASSSRGRVSSYNEQFF
TRBJ1-5,NA,NA,15,TRBV2,TGTGCCAGCAGTGAGGGGGGGGCACGCAATCAGCCCCAGCATTTT,CASSEGGARNQPQHF
TRBJ2-1,NA,few,14,TRBV6-1,TGTGCCAGCACAGGGTACTCGTTGTACAATGAGCAGTTCTTC,CASTGYSLYNEQFF
TRBJ2-1,NA,few,13,TRBV4-3,TGCGCCAGCAGCCATACTAACAGCAATGAGCAGTTCTTC,CASSHTNSNEQFF
TRBJ2-7,NA,many,13,TRBV5-1,TGCGCCAGCAGCATCCAGGGCTCCTACGAGCAGTACTTC,CASSIQGSYEQYF
TRBJ2-6,TRBD2,few,15,TRBV7-2,TGTGCCAGCACCCCGGGGGGATCCGGGGCCAACGTCCTGACTTTC,CASTPGGSGANVLTF
TRBJ1-6,NA,NA,17,TRBV9,TGTGCCAGCAGCGTAGGGGAGGTGCGATCCTATAATTCACCCCTCCACTTT,CASSVGEVRSYNSPLHF
TRBJ2-1,TRBD2,NA,17,TRBV11-2,TGTGCCAGCAGGAAACCGGGACTAGCGGGAGTTTTCTATGAGCAGTTCTTC,CASRKPGLAGVFYEQFF
TRBJ2-3,NA,NA,15,TRBV21-1,TGTGCCAGCAGCAAAAAGAGGAGGGTGGAAGATACGCAGTATTTT,CASSKKRRVEDTQYF
TRBJ2-5,TRBD2,few,10,TRBV20-1,TGCAGTGCTAGAGAGACTAGCTCGAACTTC,CSARETSSNF
TRBJ2-3,TRBD2,NA,17,TRBV5-1,TGCGCCAGCAGTCCGGGACTAGCGGGGTTCGGGACAGATACGCAGTATTTT,CASSPGLAGFGTDTQYF
TRBJ2-1,TRBD2,NA,15,TRBV9,TGTGCCAGCAGCACGCCTAGCGGGAGTGGGAATGAGCAGTTCTTC,CASSTPSGSGNEQFF
TRBJ2-3,NA,few,12,TRBV7-2,TGTGCCAGCAGCATGGTCGCAGATACGCAGTATTTT,CASSMVADTQYF
TRBJ2-4,TRBD1,many,16,TRBV20-1,TGCAGTGCCCTCGATTTACAGGGGGTGGCCAAAAACATTCAGTACTTC,CSALDLQGVAKNIQYF
TRBJ2-3,NA,many,15,TRBV12-3/TRBV12-4,TGTGCCAGCACCCCGGGACATGGGGGCACAGATACGCAGTATTTT,CASTPGHGGTDTQYF
TRBJ2-6,TRBD1,few,15,TRBV6-2/TRBV6-3,TGTGCCAGCAGTCGACAGGGCAGGGGGGCCAACGTCCTGACTTTC,CASSRQGRGANVLTF
TRBJ2-1,TRBD1,NA,15,TRBV10-3,TGTGCCATCAGCGGACAGGGACACTCCTACAATGAGCAGTTCTTC,CAISGQGHSYNEQFF
TRBJ2-7,NA,many,12,TRBV12-3/TRBV12-4,TGTGCCAGCAGTTATGTATTCTACGAGCAGTACTTC,CASSYVFYEQYF
TRBJ2-7,TRBD1,few,16,TRBV28,TGTGCCAGCAGTTCAGGACAGGGGGCCACACTCGGCGAGCAGTACTTC,CASSSGQGATLGEQYF
TRBJ2-2,NA,many,16,TRBV12-3/TRBV12-4,TGTGCCAGCAGTTCCTCAACAGGCGCGAACACCGGGGAGCTGTTTTTT,CASSSSTGANTGELFF
TRBJ2-2,NA,few,14,TRBV9,TGTGCCAGCAGCGTAGCCCCGAACACCGGGGAGCTGTTTTTT,CASSVAPNTGELFF
TRBJ2-7,NA,NA,11,TRBV10-3,TGTGCCATCAGTGGTCCGTCGGAGCAGTACTTC,CAISGPSEQYF
TRBJ2-3,NA,NA,11,TRBV9,TGTGCCAGCAGGGGGGAGGATACGCAGTATTTT,CASRGEDTQYF
TRBJ2-2,NA,NA,14,TRBV6-1,TGTGCCAGCGGGGCCCACTTGAACACCGGGGAGCTGTTTTTT,CASGAHLNTGELFF
TRBJ2-1,TRBD2,NA,16,TRBV6-2/TRBV6-3,TGTGCCAGCAGTCGACCTAGCGGCCTCGGTGGTAATGAGCAGTTCTTC,CASSRPSGLGGNEQFF
TRBJ1-1,NA,NA,13,TRBV12-3/TRBV12-4,TGTGCCAGCAGTTTCTTAGGGAGCACTGAAGCTTTCTTT,CASSFLGSTEAFF
TRBJ2-7,NA,many,14,TRBV5-1,TGCGCCAGCAGCTCAATATTGGACAGCTACGAGCAGTACTTC,CASSSILDSYEQYF
TRBJ1-1,NA,few,15,TRBV7-9,TGTGCCAGCAGATCACTGGGGACAATGAACACTGAAGCTTTCTTT,CASRSLGTMNTEAFF
TRBJ2-6,NA,few,14,TRBV3-1,TGTGCCAGCAGCCAACAAGGACCTCACAACGTCCTGACTTTC,CASSQQGPHNVLTF
TRBJ2-5,NA,few,15,TRBV20-1,TGCAGTGCACCTATTCCGGGACGAAGGCCCGAGACCCAGTACTTC,CSAPIPGRRPETQYF
TRBJ2-6,NA,NA,14,TRBV29-1,TGCAGCGTTGAAGCGAACTGGGGGGTGAACGTCCTGACTTTC,CSVEANWGVNVLTF
TRBJ1-3,NA,NA,15,TRBV25-1,TGTGCCAGCAGTAACTCGGGGGGCTCTGGAAACACCATATATTTT,CASSNSGGSGNTIYF
TRBJ1-5,NA,NA,13,TRBV20-1,TGCAGTGCTAGCTGGCAATCCAATCAGCCCCAGCATTTT,CSASWQSNQPQHF
TRBJ1-1,NA,few,16,TRBV6-5,TGTGCCAGCAGTTACTCCCGGCAGGGGATGAACACTGAAGCTTTCTTT,CASSYSRQGMNTEAFF
TRBJ2-1,NA,NA,12,TRBV5-1,TGCGCCAGCAGCCCCCCTGCGAATGAGCAGTTCTTC,CASSPPANEQFF
TRBJ2-1,TRBD2,NA,16,TRBV3-1,TGTGCCAGCAGCCTAACTAGCGGGGGGGCCCGGGATGAGCAGTTCTTC,CASSLTSGGARDEQFF
TRBJ2-3,TRBD2,few,16,TRBV20-1,TGCAGTGCTATACCGGGACTAGCGGATAGCACAGATACGCAGTATTTT,CSAIPGLADSTDTQYF
TRBJ2-5,TRBD1,NA,16,TRBV24-1,TGTGCCACCAGTGATCCCGGGACAGGGCTGTCAGAGACCCAGTACTTC,CATSDPGTGLSETQYF
TRBJ1-2,NA,NA,14,TRBV5-5,TGTGCCAGCAGCCCGGTAGGGGGGGACTATGGCTACACCTTC,CASSPVGGDYGYTF
TRBJ1-2,NA,few,13,TRBV12-3/TRBV12-4,TGTGCCAGCAGCCGGACAGTAGACTATGGCTACACCTTC,CASSRTVDYGYTF
TRBJ1-1,NA,few,14,TRBV7-9,TGTGCCAGCAGCTTTGGGGCAGTACAGCCTGAAGCTTTCTTT,CASSFGAVQPEAFF
TRBJ1-4,NA,NA,15,TRBV7-2,TGTGCCAGCAGCTTAAGCATGGTACTTGCCGAAAAACTGTTTTTT,CASSLSMVLAEKLFF
TRBJ2-5,NA,few,15,TRBV20-1,TGCAGTGCTAGAAATGGGCGGCAGTACCAAGAGACCCAGTACTTC,CSARNGRQYQETQYF
TRBJ2-5,NA,many,14,TRBV28,TGTGCCAGCAATCCCCAGGGTAACCAAGAGACCCAGTACTTC,CASNPQGNQETQYF
TRBJ2-7,TRBD1,NA,15,TRBV5-4,TGTGCCAGCAGCCAACTTCCGACAGGGAGTTACGAGCAGTACTTC,CASSQLPTGSYEQYF
TRBJ1-2,TRBD1,many,11,TRBV29-1,TGCAGCGCAACAGGGGGCCGGGGCTACACCTTC,CSATGGRGYTF
TRBJ1-5,TRBD1,few,13,TRBV20-1,TGCAGTGCTAGACCTACAGGGGGGCAGCCCCAGCATTTT,CSARPTGGQPQHF
TRBJ2-1,TRBD1,NA,17,TRBV6-5,TGTGCCAGCAGCTATTCGTCCGGGACAGGGAGTTACAATGAGCAGTTCTTC,CASSYSSGTGSYNEQFF
TRBJ1-2,NA,few,16,TRBV28,TGTGCCAGCAGTCCGCTCAGGGGCGCCGCTAACTATGGCTACACCTTC,CASSPLRGAANYGYTF
TRBJ2-5,NA,few,14,TRBV12-3/TRBV12-4,TGTGCCAGCAGTTTCCGCCAGGACCAAGAGACCCAGTACTTC,CASSFRQDQETQYF